The present T cell receptor (beta chain) was sequenced within a study of blood T cell repertoires in COVID-19. Background on the study: COVID-19 samples collected from the United States, Italy and Spain covered acute and convalescent phases. PBMCs, B-cell-depleted T cells, or T cells were the source of the cDNA or gDNA that made up the material.

Authors' data handling: Amplifying reference gene primers gave estimates of nucleated cell counts. Method: immunoSEQ multiplex PCR; TCRdb's copy keeps in-frame clones and lacks some. The V and J calls and clone size are taken from that table; D and trimming were inferred from the DNA. The sample yields 250,000 or so clones, approximately 83% seen once. CDR1 is LNHDA and CDR2 is SQIVND in the germline V gene (reference sequence). The CDR3 has 17 amino acids. V was shortened by 3 bases and J by 6 bases, with 20 bases between the two germline ends. Sequenced input: PBMCs or T cells enriched from blood (not recorded which). The rearrangement links TRBV19 to TRBJ2-2; D is perhaps TRBD1 (7 bases). This sequence originates from a man in his fifties who had recovered from COVID-19. CDR3 protein: CASSIKSGGIRAGELFF. The CDR3 DNA follows: TGTGCCAGTAGTATTAAGTCAGGGGGGATTAGGGCCGGGGAGCTGTTTTTT.